The 26 T cell receptor beta chains listed next were all sequenced from one sample in a study of memory CD4+ T cells and cytomegalovirus serostatus (dated by TCRdb to between 2018 and 2021). Single viable CD3+CD4+CD8-CD45RO+ cells were sorted as memory CD4+ T cells on a FACSAria II. The method behind the library was the immunoSEQ multiplex PCR assay. TCRdb took this table from immuneACCESS and kept in-frame rearrangements with V and J called. Such tables lack part of the clones; where checked against another copy, unresolved V genes explain under half of the gap, and the rest is unexplained. The sample table shows about 75,000 clones, and 75% to 85% are seen once. Jointly, the top ten make up 2.5% to 3% of the sample. Sequencing input: memory CD4+ T cells from blood. The receptors come from an adult in good health and CMV-seropositive.

The rearrangement uses TRBV6-6 and TRBJ2-7; D is possibly TRBD2 (5 bases). This CDR3 has 15 amino acids. V shed 2 bases and J shed 3 bases, with 14 bases lying between them. Germline V gene sequence: CDR1 MNHNY, CDR2 SVGAGI (reference sequence). The CDR3 DNA reads TGTGCCAGCAGTTACATGGGAACTAGTAGCTACGAGCAGTACGTC. Its protein product is CASSYMGTSSYEQYV.

This rearrangement joins TRBV6-1 to TRBJ2-7, with D uncertain. The germline gives CDR1 MNHNS, CDR2 SASEGT. This CDR3 comprises 12 residues. The V end lost 1 base, the J end lost 7 bases, and 8 bases lay between the germline ends. DNA for the CDR3: TGTGCCAGCAGTGAAGAGAGACCAGAGCAGTACGTC. Residues: CASSEERPEQYV.

This sequence joins TRBV18 and TRBJ2-7, with 9 bases lining up with TRBD1. Trimming removed 3 bases from V and 3 bases from J; junction bases left unmatched: 3. Per germline, CDR1 KGHSH and CDR2 LQKENI. The CDR3 covers 14 residues. Here the CDR3 DNA reads TGTGCCAGCTCACCTAGGACAGGGGTCTACGAGCAGTACGTC. As protein: CASSPRTGVYEQYV.

This clone was found once. The CDR3 region has the DNA TGTGCCACCCGAGGGGGGTGGGCCGGGGAGCTGTTTTTT. Translation gives CATRGGWAGELFF. The rearrangement joins TRBV28 to TRBJ2-2, with D possibly being TRBD1 or TRBD2 (6 bases each). Trimming left V 10 bases short and J 6 bases short, with 15 bases between. The CDR3 extends over 13 amino acids. From germline, CDR1 is MDHEN and CDR2 SYDVKM.

This clone was picked up one time. The J gene is TRBJ1-5, the V gene TRBV27; D is unresolved. CDR3 length: 14 residues. Germline-derived CDR1 and CDR2 are MNHEY and SMNVEV (reference sequence). The V and J ends lost 5 bases and 0 bases respectively, with 8 bases between them. For the CDR3, the DNA is TGTGCCAGCAGTCCGGGATATAGCAATCAGCCCCAGCATTTT. Translated, it gives CASSPGYSNQPQHF.

This rearrangement joins TRBV9 to TRBJ1-2; 7 bases align to TRBD1. This CDR3 is built from 15 residues. The germline V gene has CDR1 SGDLS and CDR2 YYNGEE. V was pared by 2 bases and J by 4 bases, with 8 bases of the junction left unmatched. DNA for the CDR3: TGTGCCAGCAGCGTCGGAGGGGGCAGTGGCTATGGCTACACCTTC. Protein: CASSVGGGSGYGYTF. The full variable domain, with the rest looked up from reference TRBV9 and TRBJ1-2, is DSGVTQTPKHLITATGQRVTLRCSPRSGDLSVYWYQQSLDQGLQFLIQYYNGEERAKGNILERFSAQQFPDLHSELNLSSLELGDSALYFCASSVGGGSGYGYTFGSGTRLTVV.

The V gene is TRBV13, the J gene TRBJ1-5; D is perhaps TRBD1 (5 bases). CDR1 and CDR2 (germline): PRHDT, FYEKMQ (reference sequence). V lost 8 bases and J 0 bases, leaving 14 bases between the germline ends. This CDR3 is 15 amino acids long. The CDR3 region has the DNA TGTGCCAGCGCTAAAGGACACCTTAGCAATCAGCCCCAGCATTTT. It yields the protein CASAKGHLSNQPQHF.

This clone is medium-sized. The chain joins TRBV7-9 to TRBJ1-5; D ambiguous. In germline, CDR1 is SEHNR, CDR2 FQNEAQ (reference sequence). V gave up 4 bases and J gave up 7 bases, with 11 bases separating them. The CDR3 totals 13 residues. CDR3 sequence reads: CASSSEKHQPQHF. The CDR3 DNA reads TGTGCCAGCAGCTCGGAGAAGCACCAGCCCCAGCATTTT.

This chain uses TRBV5-4 with TRBJ2-7, with 8 bases lining up with TRBD2. Germline CDR1 is SGHNT and CDR2 is YYREEE (reference sequence). The CDR3 is 15 residues long. The V and J ends lost 5 bases and 1 base, in that order; junction bases with no gene match: 8. The CDR3, as DNA: TGTGCCAGCAGACCCGGGGGCGGGGGGTCCTACGAGCAGTACTTC. It encodes CASRPGGGGSYEQYF. Combining the CDR3 with reference TRBV5-4 and TRBJ2-7 gives the whole variable domain ETGVTQSPTHLIKTRGQQVTLRCSSQSGHNTVSWYQQALGQGPQFIFQYYREEENGRGNFPPRFSGLQFPNYSSELNVNALELDDSALYLCASRPGGGGSYEQYFGPGTRLTVT.

The rearrangement joins TRBV5-1 to TRBJ1-5; the D gene is possibly TRBD1 (5 bases). The CDR3 extends over 15 amino acids. In germline, CDR1 is SGHRS, CDR2 YFSETQ. Trimming took off 4 bases at V and 4 bases at J, with 15 bases between the two ends. The CDR3 region has the DNA TGCGCCAGCAGCCCAACCTCAGGGCTTAATCAGCCCCAGCATTTT. Residues: CASSPTSGLNQPQHF.

This clone was seen repeatedly, ten times or more. V usage is TRBV5-1 and J usage is TRBJ2-5; 9 bases fit TRBD1. The CDR3 runs 14 residues. CDR1 SGHRS and CDR2 YFSETQ come from the germline V gene. J was trimmed by 4 bases and V by 4 bases; bases with no gene match: 5. CDR3 in amino acids: CASSITGQGETQYF. The CDR3 DNA reads TGCGCCAGCAGCATAACGGGACAGGGAGAGACCCAGTACTTC.

The rearrangement uses TRBV7-2 and TRBJ2-1; 8 positions agree with TRBD2. Germline assignment: CDR1 SGHTA and CDR2 FQGNSA. There are 14 residues in the CDR3. Trimming at V came to 9 bases and at J to 5 bases, leaving 9 bases not matched to a gene. CDR3 region: CASRTSNNNNEQFF. DNA of the CDR3: TGTGCCAGTAGGACTAGCAATAACAACAATGAGCAGTTCTTC.

The chain couples TRBV5-6 to TRBJ2-5; D is ambiguous. The germline gives CDR1 SGHDT, CDR2 YYEEEE. The CDR3 length is 15 residues. Deletions cut 3 bases from V and 2 bases from J, with 14 bases between. In DNA, the CDR3 is TGTGCCAGCAGCTGGGAAAGGACGCCTCAAGAGACCCAGTACTTC. Translation gives CASSWERTPQETQYF.

V gene TRBV2 combines with J gene TRBJ2-6; D is ambiguous. The CDR3 is made up of 13 amino acids. The germline gives CDR1 SNHLY, CDR2 FYNNEI. The V and J ends lost 5 bases and 1 base respectively, with 3 bases between them. The CDR3 DNA is TGTGCCAGCAGTTGGTCTGGGGCCAACGTCCTGACTTTC. Amino acids: CASSWSGANVLTF. Combining the CDR3 with reference TRBV2 and TRBJ2-6 gives the whole variable domain EPEVTQTPSHQVTQMGQEVILRCVPISNHLYFYWYRQILGQKVEFLVSFYNNEISEKSEIFDDQFSVERPDGSNFTLKIRSTKLEDSAMYFCASSWSGANVLTFGAGSRLTVL.

The chain employs TRBV5-4 and TRBJ2-2; TRBD1 matches 8 bases. CDR1 is SGHNT and CDR2 is YYREEE in the germline V gene (reference sequence). The J segment lost 6 bases and the V segment lost 0 bases, leaving 7 bases of the junction unmatched. This CDR3 is 16 amino acids long. The CDR3 reads CASSLGALQGAGELFF. CDR3 nucleotide sequence: TGTGCCAGCAGCTTGGGGGCCCTACAGGGGGCCGGGGAGCTGTTTTTT. Together with reference TRBV5-4 and TRBJ2-2, the CDR3 gives the full variable domain: ETGVTQSPTHLIKTRGQQVTLRCSSQSGHNTVSWYQQALGQGPQFIFQYYREEENGRGNFPPRFSGLQFPNYSSELNVNALELDDSALYLCASSLGALQGAGELFFGEGSRLTVL.

The CDR3 coding sequence is TGTGCCAGCAGCTTGGACCGGGACTTCTACGAGCAGTACTTC. It is translated as CASSLDRDFYEQYF. This chain joins TRBV5-4 and TRBJ2-7, with D perhaps matching TRBD2 (6 bases). The germline CDR1 and CDR2 sequences are SGHNT and YYREEE (reference sequence). The CDR3 contains 14 residues. V was pared by 0 bases and J by 3 bases, with 10 bases between.

The CDR3 DNA follows: TGCAGCGTTCAAGGGACGGCACTCCTAAGCGAGCAGTACTTC. Translation gives CSVQGTALLSEQYF. This chain uses TRBV29-1 with TRBJ2-7; perhaps D is TRBD1 or TRBD2 (5 bases each). Trimming shortened V by 5 bases and J by 6 bases, and 20 bases separated the two germline ends. The CDR3 runs 14 residues. Germline V gives CDR1 SQVTM, CDR2 ANQGSEA.

This clone was found a few times. V is TRBV20-1 and J is TRBJ2-7; 8 bases match TRBD2. V was clipped by 6 bases and J by 4 bases; unmatched bases: 2. From germline, CDR1 is DFQATT and CDR2 SNEGSKA (reference sequence). This CDR3 has 11 residues. The CDR3 nucleotides read TGCAGTGCCGGGACTAGTTACGAGCAGTACGTC. As protein: CSAGTSYEQYV.

The chain combines TRBV7-6 with TRBJ2-3; 8 bases align to TRBD1. V trimming: 5 bases; J trimming: 2 bases; junction bases outside the gene matches: 6. CDR1 and CDR2 (germline): SGHVS, FNYEAQ. CDR3 length: 15 residues. The CDR3 DNA follows: TGTGCCAGCAGCCCCGGGGACAGGTACACAGATACGCAGTATTTT. Protein product: CASSPGDRYTDTQYF.

The chain recombines TRBV29-1 with TRBJ2-5; D gene ambiguous. Trimming took off 7 bases at V and 7 bases at J, with 13 bases between the two ends. This CDR3 has 11 amino acids. Germline lookup yields CDR1 SQVTM and CDR2 ANQGSEA. CDR3 in amino acids: CSGGFRGTQYF. The CDR3 DNA follows: TGCAGCGGTGGCTTCCGAGGGACCCAGTACTTC.

This sequence joins TRBV4-3 and TRBJ2-5; 10 bases match TRBD2. Trimming took 0 bases from V and 4 from J; bases not matched to a gene: 5. Germline V lookup: CDR1 LGHNA, CDR2 YSLEER. This CDR3 comprises 16 residues. This CDR3 reads CASSQDTSGDVETQYF. For the CDR3, the DNA is TGCGCCAGCAGCCAAGATACTAGCGGGGACGTAGAGACCCAGTACTTC.

This chain connects TRBV7-2 to TRBJ2-2; D not certain. V gave up 4 bases and J gave up 4 bases, with 7 bases separating them. This CDR3 spans 13 amino acids. Germline CDR1 and CDR2: SGHTA and FQGNSA. The CDR3 bases are TGTGCCAGCAGCTCCATGGGCACCGGGGAGCTGTTTTTT. Protein product: CASSSMGTGELFF. Full variable domain (missing parts from reference TRBV7-2 and TRBJ2-2): GAGVSQSPSNKVTEKGKDVELRCDPISGHTALYWYRQSLGQGLEFLIYFQGNSAPDKSGLPSDRFSAERTGGSVSTLTIQRTQQEDSAVYLCASSSMGTGELFFGEGSRLTVL.

V and J are TRBV6-6 and TRBJ2-3, with D perhaps TRBD2 (7 bases). This CDR3 region has 15 residues. CDR1 and CDR2 (germline): MNHNY, SVGAGI (reference sequence). The ends were cut back, 2 bases at V and 5 bases at J, with 14 bases in the middle. CDR3 sequence (DNA): TGTGCCAGCAGTTACCTTGGGGGGGCCATAGATACGCAGTATTTT. The encoded protein is CASSYLGGAIDTQYF.

This clone was seen just once. The rearrangement links TRBV5-6 to TRBJ2-2; the match to TRBD2 covers 9 bases. In germline, CDR1 is SGHDT, CDR2 YYEEEE. The CDR3 totals 16 residues. V shed 0 bases, J shed 3 bases, and the junction held 3 bases outside the gene matches. As DNA, the CDR3 is TGTGCCAGCAGCTTGGAGCGGGGGGTCGACACCGGGGAGCTGTTTTTT. Encoded protein: CASSLERGVDTGELFF.

The J gene is TRBJ2-7, the V gene TRBV4-2; no clear D. The CDR3 has 15 amino acids. Germline CDR1 and CDR2: LGHNA and YNFKEQ. V gave up 1 base and J gave up 4 bases, with 14 bases separating them. CDR3 in amino acids: CASSQGPGTVYEQYF. Here the CDR3 DNA reads TGTGCCAGCAGCCAAGGTCCCGGCACGGTTTACGAGCAGTACTTC.

In its sample, this clone was seen a few times. V and J are TRBV29-1 and TRBJ2-2; TRBD2 matches at 10 bases. After removal of 6 bases from V and 6 bases from J, the junction contained 10 bases not matched to a gene. The CDR3 spans 15 residues. In germline, CDR1 is SQVTM, CDR2 ANQGSEA. The CDR3 bases are TGCAGCGTCATAAAAGCGGGAGGGTGGGCCGGGGAGCTGTTTTTT. This gives the protein CSVIKAGGWAGELFF.